This T cell receptor beta chain is from a study of cytomegalovirus exposure and HLA in healthy donors. Germline V gives CDR1 GTSNPN, CDR2 SVGIG (reference sequence). V lost 3 bases to trimming and J lost 7 bases, with 22 bases between them. The CDR3 loop spans 16 amino acids. A multiplex PCR was run with 60 Vbeta primers and 13 Jbeta primers. The data were produced by immunoSEQ multiplex PCR, yet TCRdb's version contains in-frame clones alone and is incomplete. The sample consists of around 190,000 clones, about 86% of them appearing once. Material: PBMCs. The V gene is TRBV30, the J gene TRBJ2-1; TRBD1 might be the D (5 bases). The TCR was taken from a woman aged 30 to 39 in good health and CMV-seronegative. The CDR3 sequence is CAWSLLDSSTRNEQFF. CDR3 bases: TGTGCCTGGAGCCTATTAGACAGCTCAACCCGGAATGAGCAGTTCTTC.